The 21 T cell receptor beta chains reported below all come from one sample, sequenced in a study of T cells after yellow fever vaccination. TCRdb analysed the 5' RACE reads with MiXCR anew, one entry per CDR3 protein. Among about 340,000 distinct CDR3 sequences, around 4.1% were seen once, and the ten largest hold 24%. The specimen comprised PBMCs, sampled 5 days after the yellow fever booster vaccination. These receptors all come from a man between 18 and 29 years old who received the YFV17D yellow fever vaccine.

The chain joins TRBV13 to TRBJ1-1; D is unresolved. Trimming took off 6 bases at V and 5 bases at J, with 7 bases between the two ends. Germline CDR1 reads PRHDT; CDR2 reads FYEKMQ (reference sequence). The CDR3 sequence is 11 residues long. This CDR3 reads CASRLKTEAFF. The CDR3 coding sequence is TGTGCCAGCAGGTTAAAGACTGAAGCTTTCTTT.

This clonotype has just a few counts. The rearrangement joins TRBV5-1 to TRBJ2-7; D is unresolved. This CDR3 has 15 residues. The germline V gene encodes CDR1 SGHRS and CDR2 YFSETQ. Trimming stripped 0 bases from V and 12 bases from J, with 22 bases between. Here the CDR3 reads CASSLGDMFDSFWYF. CDR3 DNA sequence: TGCGCCAGCAGCTTGGGCGACATGTTCGATAGTTTCTGGTACTTC.

This clonotype showed up many times. The chain combines TRBV4-3 with TRBJ1-2, with a weak D call TRBD1 (5 bases). This CDR3 region has 17 residues. Germline CDR1 LGHNA, CDR2 YSLEER. V was shortened by 0 bases and J by 7 bases, with 21 bases between the two germline ends. CDR3 DNA: TGCGCCAGCAGCCAAGAGCTCCCCCGGTGGACAAGCTTTGGCTACACCTTC. It yields the protein CASSQELPRWTSFGYTF.

The chain recombines TRBV28 with TRBJ2-7, with D perhaps TRBD2 (5 bases). Per germline, CDR1 MDHEN and CDR2 SYDVKM. V lost 5 bases, J lost 2 bases, and 13 bases lay in between. CDR3 length: 14 amino acids. The CDR3 nucleotides are TGTGCCAGCAGTCCCCCACAGCGGACCTACGAGCAGTACGTC. Translating it yields CASSPPQRTYEQYV.

This clonotype has just a few counts. The V and J genes are TRBV11-2 and TRBJ2-7; D unclear. Trimming removed 4 bases from V and 2 bases from J, with 12 bases in between. The CDR3 covers 14 residues. Germline CDR1 SGHAT, CDR2 FQNNGV. The CDR3 bases are TGTGCCAGCAGCTCCCTCTTTCGGGCCTACGAGCAGTACTTC. Protein: CASSSLFRAYEQYF.

This clonotype was recorded a few times. The genes are TRBV7-3 and TRBJ2-5; D is ambiguous. Trimming pared 5 bases from V and 1 base from J, leaving 11 bases between. The germline V gene has CDR1 SGHTA and CDR2 FQGTGA. The CDR3 has 14 residues. DNA of the CDR3: TGTGCCAGCAGCGCAGACGGGCCCCAAGAGACCCAGTACTTC. It specifies CASSADGPQETQYF. The variable domain in full, completed from reference TRBV7-3 and TRBJ2-5, reads GAGVSQTPSNKVTEKGKYVELRCDPISGHTALYWYRQSLGQGPEFLIYFQGTGAADDSGLPNDRFFAVRPEGSVSTLKIQRTERGDSAVYLCASSADGPQETQYFGPGTRLLVL.

The gene calls are TRBV5-6 and TRBJ1-6; 7 nucleotides match TRBD1. Germline CDR1 and CDR2: SGHDT and YYEEEE. Unmatched junction bases numbered 3, after V lost 0 bases and J lost 6 bases. This CDR3 contains 15 residues. CDR3 residues: CASSLVYRGNSPLHF. The CDR3 DNA reads TGTGCCAGCAGCTTGGTATACAGGGGTAATTCACCCCTCCACTTT. Complete variable domain (other parts from reference TRBV5-6 and TRBJ1-6): DAGVTQSPTHLIKTRGQQVTLRCSPKSGHDTVSWYQQALGQGPQFIFQYYEEEERQRGNFPDRFSGHQFPNYSSELNVNALLLGDSALYLCASSLVYRGNSPLHFGNGTRLTVT.

V and J are TRBV6-2 or TRBV6-3 and TRBJ2-7; TRBD1 matches 8 bases. In germline, CDR1 is MNHEY, CDR2 SVGEGT. This CDR3 has 12 amino acids. The V and J ends lost 5 bases and 7 bases, in that order; junction bases with no gene match: 4. The CDR3 nucleotides read TGTGCCAGCAGTCAGGACAGGGATGAGCAGTACGTC. Translated: CASSQDRDEQYV.

This clonotype was found a few times. J is TRBJ2-3 and V is TRBV2; perhaps TRBD1 as D (6 bases). This CDR3 spans 15 amino acids. Trimming left V 4 bases short and J 2 bases short, with 13 bases between. CDR1 and CDR2 (germline): SNHLY, FYNNEI. The CDR3 loop is CASSGGPFPTDTQYF. DNA of the CDR3: TGTGCCAGCAGTGGGGGGCCCTTCCCCACAGATACGCAGTATTTT.

This clonotype appeared many times. The V call is TRBV9, the J call TRBJ2-1; 8 bases agree with TRBD1. CDR3 length: 16 residues. J lost 4 bases, V lost 3 bases, and 9 bases had no gene match. Germline CDR1 reads SGDLS; CDR2 reads YYNGEE. The CDR3 DNA follows: TGTGCCAGCAGCGCCCGGACAGGGACCCTGTACAATGAGCAGTTCTTC. Protein product: CASSARTGTLYNEQFF.

The chain links TRBV20-1 to TRBJ2-5; 9 bases match TRBD2. Germline assignment: CDR1 DFQATT and CDR2 SNEGSKA (reference sequence). The CDR3 consists of 13 residues. The ends lost 7 bases at V and 3 bases at J; junction bases unmatched: 6. CDR3 sequence (DNA): TGCAGTGGGATCAGCGGGGGGAAAGAGACCCAGTACTTC. It yields the protein CSGISGGKETQYF.

J is TRBJ2-5 and V is TRBV7-2, with D unclear. Trimming cost V 3 bases and J 4 bases, with 15 bases left between them. Germline lookup yields CDR1 SGHTA and CDR2 FQGNSA. There are 15 residues in the CDR3. The CDR3 sequence is CASSFDRVPLETQYF. In DNA form, the CDR3 reads TGTGCCAGCAGCTTCGATCGTGTTCCCCTAGAGACCCAGTACTTC.

The genes are TRBV5-1 and TRBJ2-5; no clear D gene. Trimming stripped 4 bases from V and 1 base from J, with 8 bases between. In germline, CDR1 is SGHRS, CDR2 YFSETQ. The CDR3 is made up of 13 amino acids. CDR3 nucleotide sequence: TGCGCCAGCAGCGAACAATTCCAAGAGACCCAGTACTTC. It translates to CASSEQFQETQYF.

This clonotype was seen many times. The chain carries TRBV20-1 and TRBJ2-1; D assignment may be TRBD1 or TRBD2 (5 bases each). Germline-derived CDR1 and CDR2 are DFQATT and SNEGSKA (reference sequence). V lost 6 bases to trimming and J lost 0 bases, with 12 bases between them. The CDR3 runs to 14 residues. The CDR3 nucleotides are TGCAGTGCCCGGGACGCAAGCTCCTACAATGAGCAGTTCTTC. Translation gives CSARDASSYNEQFF.

This CDR3 reads CASSPSIEAGVGDTQYF. As DNA, the CDR3 is TGTGCCAGCAGCCCTTCAATTGAAGCAGGGGTAGGAGATACGCAGTATTTT. The chain is built from TRBV3-1 and TRBJ2-3; TRBD1 might be the D (6 bases). The germline V gene encodes CDR1 LGHDT and CDR2 YNNKEL (reference sequence). CDR3 length: 17 residues. V was cut by 4 bases and J by 5 bases, with 22 bases left in between.

This clonotype occurred a few times. The chain couples TRBV20-1 to TRBJ1-6; 8 bases fit TRBD1. This CDR3 is built from 16 residues. Per germline, CDR1 DFQATT and CDR2 SNEGSKA (reference sequence). J gave up 10 bases and V 2 bases, and 13 bases lay outside the gene matches. The CDR3 reads CSARPTGQGFRSPLHF. The CDR3 DNA is TGCAGTGCTAGACCGACCGGACAGGGCTTTAGGTCACCCCTCCACTTT.

V gene TRBV6-5 combines with J gene TRBJ2-5; a possible D gene is TRBD2 (5 bases). Per the germline V gene, CDR1 is MNHEY and CDR2 is SVGAGI. The germline V and J ends were trimmed by 0 bases and 5 bases, with 16 bases remaining between them. The CDR3 is 16 residues long. CDR3 sequence: CASSYSTNYRHETQYF. The CDR3 DNA follows: TGTGCCAGCAGTTACTCGACTAATTACCGTCATGAGACCCAGTACTTC.

V is TRBV18 and J is TRBJ2-7; the match to TRBD2 covers 7 bases. The length of the CDR3 is 14 residues. Germline-derived CDR1 and CDR2 are KGHSH and LQKENI. V lost 0 bases and J lost 6; bases outside the gene matches: 5. The chain's CDR3 is CASSPPAGVSEQYF. The CDR3 nucleotides read TGTGCCAGCTCACCACCCGCGGGGGTCAGCGAGCAGTACTTC.

This clonotype has at least ten counts. This chain connects TRBV5-1 to TRBJ2-7; 9 nucleotides agree with TRBD1. The ends lost 4 bases at V and 2 bases at J; junction bases unmatched: 10. The CDR3 totals 16 residues. Germline V gene data show CDR1 as SGHRS and CDR2 as YFSETQ. The CDR3 spells CASSDTQGAGTYEQYF. The DNA of the CDR3 is TGCGCCAGCAGCGATACACAGGGGGCAGGAACCTACGAGCAGTACTTC.

This clonotype was detected many times. The V call is TRBV5-1, the J call TRBJ1-2; TRBD1 is a possible D gene (6 bases). Germline V gene data show CDR1 as SGHRS and CDR2 as YFSETQ. The CDR3 is 12 amino acids. The germline V and J ends were trimmed by 4 bases and 8 bases, with 12 bases remaining between them. The CDR3 region is CASSQDRRGYTF. The CDR3 DNA is TGCGCCAGCAGCCAGGACAGAAGAGGCTACACCTTC.

This clonotype was seen a few times. V usage is TRBV6-6 and J usage is TRBJ2-5, with D maybe TRBD1 (5 bases). The V and J ends lost 6 bases and 4 bases respectively, with 12 bases between them. The CDR3 sequence is 13 residues long. CDR1 and CDR2 from the germline V gene are MNHNY and SVGAGI (reference sequence). The CDR3 coding sequence is TGTGCCAGCAGACGACAGTCTTCAGAGACCCAGTACTTC. Encoded protein: CASRRQSSETQYF.